The 27 T cell receptor beta chains below all came from one sample that was sequenced in a study of blood T cell repertoires in COVID-19. Clones were read by immunoSEQ multiplex PCR, and TCRdb kept only the in-frame ones, dropping some. The table lists fewer than 85,000 clones, roughly 76% of them singletons. Specimen: peripheral blood. The receptors shown here come from a woman of 80 years or more with active or convalescent COVID-19.

V is TRBV2 and J is TRBJ2-2; tentative D call: TRBD2 (5 bases). Germline V gene data show CDR1 as SNHLY and CDR2 as FYNNEI. The CDR3 is 13 amino acids. Trimming took off 5 bases at V and 4 bases at J, with 8 bases between the two ends. The CDR3 DNA sequence: TGTGCCAGCAGTTCGGGGATCACCGGGGAGCTGTTTTTT. This encodes CASSSGITGELFF.

The J gene is TRBJ2-1, the V gene TRBV5-1; 12 bases are shared with TRBD2. Trimming at V came to 4 bases and at J to 7 bases, leaving 6 bases not matched to a gene. CDR3 size: 15 residues. Germline CDR1 reads SGHRS; CDR2 reads YFSETQ. The CDR3 coding sequence is TGCGCCAGCAGCCCATCTAGCGGGGGGGCGAATGAGCAGTTCTTC. Translated, it gives CASSPSSGGANEQFF.

The table lists this clone with a count of one. V is TRBV10-3 and J is TRBJ2-6, with TRBD1 matching over 8 bases. Germline V gene lookup returns CDR1 ENHRY and CDR2 SYGVKD. After removal of 8 bases from V and 4 bases from J, the junction contained 13 bases not matched to a gene. The CDR3 loop spans 17 amino acids. CDR3 protein: CAIGGTGPQGGANVLTF. The CDR3 bases are TGTGCCATCGGGGGGACAGGACCCCAGGGGGGGGCCAACGTCCTGACTTTC.

This clone was counted once. The chain links TRBV5-1 to TRBJ1-4; no definite D call. CDR1 and CDR2 (germline): SGHRS, YFSETQ. Trimming took off 4 bases at V and 4 bases at J, with 8 bases between the two ends. The CDR3 contains 13 residues. CDR3 region: CASSLLLNEKLFF. The CDR3 DNA follows: TGCGCCAGCAGCCTCTTACTTAATGAAAAACTGTTTTTT.

V gene TRBV7-8 combines with J gene TRBJ2-1; D possibly corresponds to TRBD1 (6 bases). The CDR3 is made up of 14 amino acids. Germline CDR1 is SGHVS and CDR2 is FQNEAQ. Between the trimmed V and J ends, which lost 5 bases and 1 base, there was a span of 9 bases. CDR3 sequence: CASSAQGSYNEQFF. CDR3 DNA: TGTGCCAGCAGCGCACAGGGTTCCTACAATGAGCAGTTCTTC.

V usage is TRBV9 and J usage is TRBJ1-6; D uncertain. This CDR3 has 16 amino acids. CDR1 SGDLS and CDR2 YYNGEE come from the germline V gene. V was cut by 4 bases and J by 0 bases, with 11 bases left in between. The DNA of the CDR3 is TGTGCCAGCAGCCGTTCGGGGAGCTCCTATAATTCACCCCTCCACTTT. This codes for CASSRSGSSYNSPLHF. The variable domain in full, with the rest retrieved from reference TRBV9 and TRBJ1-6, is DSGVTQTPKHLITATGQRVTLRCSPRSGDLSVYWYQQSLDQGLQFLIQYYNGEERAKGNILERFSAQQFPDLHSELNLSSLELGDSALYFCASSRSGSSYNSPLHFGNGTRLTVT.

The chain uses TRBV10-3 and TRBJ2-3; D might be TRBD2 (6 bases). Germline V lookup: CDR1 ENHRY, CDR2 SYGVKD. This CDR3 is built from 16 residues. V was clipped by 2 bases and J by 0 bases, with 12 bases between them. CDR3 region: CAISEGGRGSTDTQYF. DNA of the CDR3: TGTGCCATCAGTGAGGGTGGGCGGGGTAGCACAGATACGCAGTATTTT.

The rearrangement joins TRBV14 to TRBJ2-3; D perhaps matches TRBD1 (6 bases). Per the germline V gene, CDR1 is SGHDN and CDR2 is FVKESK. V was cut by 0 bases and J by 2 bases, with 12 bases left in between. CDR3 size: 16 residues. CDR3 nucleotides: TGTGCCAGCAGCCAAGATACAGGGTCACTCACAGATACGCAGTATTTT. Protein sequence: CASSQDTGSLTDTQYF.

This chain connects TRBV12-3 or TRBV12-4 to TRBJ2-1; no reliable D call. The CDR3 is made up of 13 amino acids. Trimming pared 5 bases from V and 6 bases from J, leaving 11 bases between. The CDR3 protein is CASSPSLVNEQFF. CDR3 in DNA: TGTGCCAGCAGTCCGTCTCTTGTCAATGAGCAGTTCTTC.

This chain joins TRBV3-1 (or the pseudogene TRBV3-2) and TRBJ2-7, with TRBD1 identical over 7 bases. The CDR3 extends over 16 amino acids. Trimming took 1 base from V and 5 from J; bases not matched to a gene: 11. Germline-derived CDR1 and CDR2 are LGHDT and YNNKEL (reference sequence). CDR3 bases: TGTGCCAGCAGCCAAGGACAGACAGGGCGGTGGCACGAGCAGTACTTC. Its protein is CASSQGQTGRWHEQYF.

The rearrangement links TRBV5-4 to TRBJ2-3; 7 bases align to TRBD1. With V trimmed by 4 bases and J by 1 base, 6 bases remained unmatched. The germline V gene encodes CDR1 SGHNT and CDR2 YYREEE (reference sequence). The CDR3 sequence is 15 residues long. The CDR3 protein is CASSPVTGGTDTQYF. CDR3 sequence (DNA): TGTGCCAGCAGCCCCGTTACAGGGGGCACAGATACGCAGTATTTT.

V usage is TRBV21-1 and J usage is TRBJ2-7; the table calls TRBD1, which could not be checked here. TRBV21-1 is a pseudogene locus. The CDR3 sequence is 16 residues long. The CDR3 DNA follows: TGTGCCAGCAGCTCTCACCCTGACAGGGATTCCTACGAGCAGTACTTC. Translated, it gives CASSSHPDRDSYEQYF.

The chain links TRBV19 to TRBJ2-7; perhaps TRBD2 as D (7 bases). Germline lookup yields CDR1 LNHDA and CDR2 SQIVND (reference sequence). Trimming removed 5 bases from V and 2 bases from J, with 13 bases in between. This CDR3 is built from 14 residues. CDR3 region: CASSPRGGTYEQYF. The DNA of the CDR3 is TGTGCCAGTAGTCCTCGCGGGGGCACCTACGAGCAGTACTTC.

This clone has only a few counts. The CDR3: CASSAEGQGRETQYF. The CDR3, as DNA: TGTGCCAGCAGCGCTGAGGGACAGGGGCGGGAGACCCAGTACTTC. V gene TRBV7-6 combines with J gene TRBJ2-5; 10 positions agree with TRBD1. The CDR3 consists of 15 residues. Per the germline V gene, CDR1 is SGHVS and CDR2 is FNYEAQ. J was trimmed by 5 bases and V by 5 bases; bases with no gene match: 8.

The chain has TRBV30 and TRBJ2-7, with a tentative D call TRBD1 (6 bases). V dropped 2 bases and J dropped 0 bases, with 14 bases sitting between them. Germline V CDR1 and CDR2: GTSNPN, SVGIG (reference sequence). This CDR3 has 15 amino acids. The CDR3 DNA reads TGTGCCTGGAGTTTCGGACAGTGGAGCTCCTACGAGCAGTACTTC. Residues: CAWSFGQWSSYEQYF.

The chain uses TRBV6-2 or TRBV6-3 and TRBJ1-5; D is possibly TRBD1 (5 bases). Germline V gene data show CDR1 as MNHEY and CDR2 as SVGEGT. The length of the CDR3 is 15 residues. V lost 4 bases, J lost 7 bases, and 17 bases lay in between. Here the CDR3 reads CASSSIGASGQPQHF. DNA for the CDR3: TGTGCCAGCAGTTCCATCGGGGCAAGCGGGCAGCCCCAGCATTTT.

In this sample, this clone turned up a few times. Other DNA sequences in this specimen translate into the identical CDR3. The chain employs TRBV19 and TRBJ1-1; D call uncertain. The germline V gene encodes CDR1 LNHDA and CDR2 SQIVND (reference sequence). Deletions cut 1 base from V and 8 bases from J, with 5 bases between. This CDR3 comprises 11 residues. CDR3 nucleotides: TGTGCCAGTAGTATAGCGGGGGAAGCTTTCTTT. Its translation: CASSIAGEAFF. Looking up the rest from reference TRBV19 and TRBJ1-1 gives the full variable domain: DGGITQSPKYLFRKEGQNVTLSCEQNLNHDAMYWYRQDPGQGLRLIYYSQIVNDFQKGDIAEGYSVSREKKESFPLTVTSAQKNPTAFYLCASSIAGEAFFGQGTRLTVV.

This CDR3 is CASSLLGTVTTNQFF. CDR3 sequence (DNA): TGTGCCAGCAGCCTATTGGGGACAGTCACAACAAACCAGTTCTTC. V is TRBV3-1 (or the pseudogene TRBV3-2) and J is TRBJ2-1; 7 bases agree with TRBD1. The V and J ends lost 4 bases and 13 bases, in that order; junction bases with no gene match: 16. Germline V gene sequence: CDR1 LGHDT, CDR2 YNNKEL (reference sequence). The CDR3 has 15 amino acids.

On this clone: At one boundary the junction diverges from the germline segment, which might be a read error. The chain recombines TRBV3-1 (or the pseudogene TRBV3-2) with TRBJ2-7; 7 bases map to TRBD1. CDR3 size: 14 residues. The germline CDR1 and CDR2 sequences are LGHDT and YNNKEL (reference sequence). The CDR3 sequence: CAGSQRTGTYEQYF. The CDR3, as DNA: TGTGCCGGCAGCCAGCGGACAGGAACCTACGAGCAGTACTTC.

Note on this clone: The sample holds other DNA sequences that translate to the same CDR3. CDR3 sequence: CASSLGQNAAGANVLTF. DNA of the CDR3: TGTGCCAGCAGCTTGGGGCAGAATGCTGCTGGGGCCAACGTCCTGACTTTC. V usage is TRBV5-4 and J usage is TRBJ2-6; D remains unclear. The ends were cut back, 0 bases at V and 2 bases at J, with 12 bases in the middle. CDR3 length: 17 residues. Per germline, CDR1 SGHNT and CDR2 YYREEE (reference sequence).

The genes are TRBV5-1 and TRBJ1-2; D gene unclear. Trimming cost V 8 bases and J 7 bases, with 9 bases left between them. Germline V lookup: CDR1 SGHRS, CDR2 YFSETQ. The CDR3 is 10 amino acids. CDR3 coding DNA: TGCGCCAGGATTCACGGTGGCTACACCTTC. The encoded protein is CARIHGGYTF.

This CDR3 reads CASSLDRLSTDTQYF. In nucleotides, the CDR3 is TGTGCCAGCAGCTTAGATAGACTGAGCACAGATACGCAGTATTTT. The V gene is TRBV7-2, the J gene TRBJ2-3; D gene ambiguous. The V gene lost 1 base and the J gene lost 0 bases, with 8 bases spanning the gap. The CDR3 extends over 15 amino acids. In germline, CDR1 is SGHTA, CDR2 FQGNSA.

This chain joins TRBV7-9 and TRBJ1-2, with D possibly being TRBD1 (5 bases). This CDR3 spans 12 amino acids. The V gene's germline CDR1 is SEHNR and CDR2 FQNEAQ (reference sequence). Trimming pared 5 bases from V and 7 bases from J, leaving 11 bases between. CDR3 in DNA: TGTGCCAGCAGCGCGGGAAGGGGTGGCTACACCTTC. This encodes CASSAGRGGYTF.

J is TRBJ2-7 and V is TRBV7-9; TRBD2 matches at 14 bases. V shed 5 bases, J shed 3 bases, and the junction held 6 bases outside the gene matches. CDR1 and CDR2 from the germline V gene are SEHNR and FQNEAQ (reference sequence). This CDR3 contains 16 residues. DNA of the CDR3: TGTGCCAGCAGCCGGGGACTAGCGGGGGACTACTACGAGCAGTACTTC. This sequence encodes CASSRGLAGDYYEQYF.

This rearrangement joins TRBV6-2 or TRBV6-3 to TRBJ1-1; 7 bases line up with TRBD1. After removal of 6 bases from V and 0 bases from J, the junction contained 13 bases not matched to a gene. The CDR3 is made up of 17 amino acids. The germline gives CDR1 MNHEY, CDR2 SVGEGT. CDR3 nucleotide sequence: TGTGCCAGCAGCAGAAACAGGGGTTCCCTGATGAACACTGAAGCTTTCTTT. This encodes CASSRNRGSLMNTEAFF.

This chain connects TRBV27 to TRBJ2-3, with TRBD2 matching over 10 bases. J gave up 0 bases and V 5 bases, and 5 bases lay outside the gene matches. The CDR3 length is 16 residues. Per germline, CDR1 MNHEY and CDR2 SMNVEV (reference sequence). The CDR3 loop reads CASSQGLAISTDTQYF. The CDR3 region has the DNA TGTGCCAGCAGTCAGGGACTAGCGATAAGCACAGATACGCAGTATTTT.

The V call is TRBV11-2, the J call TRBJ1-1; D might be TRBD1 (6 bases). Trimming removed 5 bases from V and 0 bases from J, with 10 bases in between. From germline, CDR1 is SGHAT and CDR2 FQNNGV. This CDR3 spans 14 amino acids. CDR3 loop: CASSPDSVNTEAFF. Here the CDR3 DNA reads TGTGCCAGCAGCCCGGACAGCGTGAACACTGAAGCTTTCTTT.